This T cell receptor (beta chain) was retrieved from a study of T cells in Graves' hyperthyroidism and ophthalmopathy. Broader study findings: Most thyroid clonotypes that were expanded above 0.001 also turned up in blood. Ophthalmopathy and stable hyperthyroidism were told apart by a 13 V-J model.

This CDR3 has 13 amino acids. Trimming took off 2 bases at V and 2 bases at J, with 7 bases between the two ends. Germline loops: CDR1 SGDLS, CDR2 YYNGEE. RNA transcripts gave rise to amplified TCR beta CDR3 regions. HTBI primers were used for first-round RT-PCR of the TCR CDR3. TCRdb used MiXCR to reprocess the multiplex PCR reads, holding one entry per CDR3 protein. The table has hundreds of thousands of distinct CDR3 sequences, about two fifths seen once. This clonotype was seen many times. Its target is unknown. The J gene is TRBJ2-5, the V gene TRBV9, with D hard to call. This sequence was found in a man aged 18 to 29 with Graves' hyperthyroidism. The source material was blood. CDR3 in amino acids: CASSVGVQETQYF. DNA of the CDR3: TGTGCCAGCAGCGTTGGAGTTCAAGAGACCCAGTACTTC.